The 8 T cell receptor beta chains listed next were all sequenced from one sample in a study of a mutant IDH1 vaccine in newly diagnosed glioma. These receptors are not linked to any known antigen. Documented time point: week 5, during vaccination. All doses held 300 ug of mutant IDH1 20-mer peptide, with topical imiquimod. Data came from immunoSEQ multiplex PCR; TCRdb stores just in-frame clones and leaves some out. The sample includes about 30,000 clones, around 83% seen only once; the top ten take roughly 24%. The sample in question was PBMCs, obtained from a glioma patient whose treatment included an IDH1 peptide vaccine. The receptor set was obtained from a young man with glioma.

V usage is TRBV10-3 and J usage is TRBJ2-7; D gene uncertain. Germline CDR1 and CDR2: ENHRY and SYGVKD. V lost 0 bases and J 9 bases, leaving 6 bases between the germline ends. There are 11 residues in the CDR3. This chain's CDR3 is CAISESGRQYF. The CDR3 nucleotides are TGTGCCATCAGTGAGTCGGGCCGGCAGTACTTC.

This CDR3 is CASSLASGISSYNEQFF. DNA of the CDR3: TGTGCCAGCAGCTTAGCTAGCGGAATATCCTCCTACAATGAGCAGTTCTTC. The gene calls are TRBV13 and TRBJ2-1; 7 positions match TRBD2. Trimming removed 1 base from V and 0 bases from J; junction bases left unmatched: 6. This CDR3 comprises 17 residues. The germline V gene has CDR1 PRHDT and CDR2 FYEKMQ (reference sequence).

The CDR3 is CAWRSEHNQPQHF. The DNA for the CDR3 is TGTGCCTGGAGGTCTGAACACAATCAGCCCCAGCATTTT. This chain joins TRBV30 and TRBJ1-5; D unclear. The CDR3 has 13 amino acids. CDR1 and CDR2 (germline): GTSNPN, SVGIG (reference sequence). V shed 3 bases and J shed 3 bases, with 9 bases lying between them. The entire variable domain, with the rest obtained from reference TRBV30 and TRBJ1-5, is as follows: SQTIHQWPATLVQPVGSPLSLECTVEGTSNPNLYWYRQAAGRGLQLLFYSVGIGQISSEVPQNLSASRPQDRQFILSSKKLLLSDSGFYLCAWRSEHNQPQHFGDGTRLSIL.

CDR3 nucleotides: TGTGCCAGCAGCGAGAGGACAGACAGTGAAGCTTTCTTT. It yields the protein CASSERTDSEAFF. This sequence joins TRBV9 and TRBJ1-1; a weak D match, TRBD1 (6 bases). The V and J ends lost 3 bases and 7 bases respectively, with 13 bases between them. CDR3 length: 13 amino acids. In germline, CDR1 is SGDLS, CDR2 YYNGEE.

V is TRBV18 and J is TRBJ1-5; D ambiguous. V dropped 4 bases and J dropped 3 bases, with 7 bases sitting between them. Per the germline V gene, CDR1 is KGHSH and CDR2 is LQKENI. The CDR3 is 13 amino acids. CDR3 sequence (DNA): TGTGCCAGCTCACTGGGGTCCAATCAGCCCCAGCATTTT. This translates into CASSLGSNQPQHF. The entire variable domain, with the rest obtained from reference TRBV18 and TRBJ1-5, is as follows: NAGVMQNPRHLVRRRGQEARLRCSPMKGHSHVYWYRQLPEEGLKFMVYLQKENIIDESGMPKERFSAEFPKEGPSILRIQQVVRGDSAAYFCASSLGSNQPQHFGDGTRLSIL.

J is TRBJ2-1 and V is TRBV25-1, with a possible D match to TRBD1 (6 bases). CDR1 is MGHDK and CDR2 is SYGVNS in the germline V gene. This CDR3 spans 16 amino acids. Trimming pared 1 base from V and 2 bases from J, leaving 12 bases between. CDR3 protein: CASSELGHNPYNEQFF. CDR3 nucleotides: TGTGCCAGCAGTGAATTGGGACATAACCCCTACAATGAGCAGTTCTTC.

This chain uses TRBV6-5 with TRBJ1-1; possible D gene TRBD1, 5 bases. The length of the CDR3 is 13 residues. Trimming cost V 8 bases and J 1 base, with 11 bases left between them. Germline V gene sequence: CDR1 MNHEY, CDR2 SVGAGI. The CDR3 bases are TGTGCCAGCCAAGGGGCGAGGAACACTGAAGCTTTCTTT. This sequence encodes CASQGARNTEAFF.

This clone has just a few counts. Here the CDR3 DNA reads TGTGCCAGCAGTGTGACAGGGCCGGACGAGCAGTACTTC. Protein sequence: CASSVTGPDEQYF. The chain uses TRBV28 and TRBJ2-7, with 7 bases lining up with TRBD1. The germline CDR1 and CDR2 sequences are MDHEN and SYDVKM. V lost 5 bases to trimming and J lost 5 bases; unmatched junction nucleotides: 6. The CDR3 is 13 amino acids.